These 32 T cell receptor beta chains share one sample of origin, sequenced in a study of cytomegalovirus exposure and HLA in healthy donors. The primer mix had 60 Vbeta and 13 Jbeta primers. Generated by immunoSEQ multiplex PCR, the TCRdb table keeps only in-frame clones and is missing some. Here the sample spans about 190,000 clones, about four fifths being singletons. The specimen sequenced was PBMCs. These receptors were taken from a man in his forties or fifties in good health and CMV-seropositive.

Concerning this clone itself: One end of the junction fails to match germline, which may point to a read error. V usage is TRBV10-3 and J usage is TRBJ2-1, with 13 bases aligning to TRBD2. The CDR3 contains 15 residues. Germline CDR1 and CDR2: ENHRY and SYGVKD. As DNA, the CDR3 is TGTGCCAGCAGTGCCGGGACTAGCGGGGTCAATGAGCAGTTCTTC. It is translated as CASSAGTSGVNEQFF.

The chain carries TRBV30 and TRBJ2-7; 9 nucleotides align to TRBD1. The CDR3 is made up of 14 amino acids. Germline V gene data show CDR1 as GTSNPN and CDR2 as SVGIG (reference sequence). The trim removed 0 bases at V and 3 bases at J, leaving 3 bases unmatched. The chain's CDR3 is CAWSVRGQGYEQYF. CDR3 bases: TGTGCCTGGAGTGTACGGGGACAGGGCTACGAGCAGTACTTC. The full variable domain, completed using reference TRBV30 and TRBJ2-7, is SQTIHQWPATLVQPVGSPLSLECTVEGTSNPNLYWYRQAAGRGLQLLFYSVGIGQISSEVPQNLSASRPQDRQFILSSKKLLLSDSGFYLCAWSVRGQGYEQYFGPGTRLTVT.

The chain couples TRBV28 to TRBJ2-1; 13 bases map to TRBD2. This CDR3 is 15 amino acids long. The junction had 8 bases not matched to a gene; V was cut back by 6 bases and J by 9 bases. The germline V gene encodes CDR1 MDHEN and CDR2 SYDVKM. The CDR3 DNA follows: TGTGCCAGCAGCCTCGGGACTAGCGGGAAGGGTGAGCAGTTCTTC. This codes for CASSLGTSGKGEQFF.

The V and J genes are TRBV11-2 and TRBJ2-3, with 8 bases that match TRBD2. Germline V gene data show CDR1 as SGHAT and CDR2 as FQNNGV. The V and J ends lost 6 bases and 0 bases, in that order; junction bases with no gene match: 5. This CDR3 is built from 15 residues. CDR3 coding DNA: TGTGCCAGCAGATCACTAGCGGTTAGCACAGATACGCAGTATTTT. It yields the protein CASRSLAVSTDTQYF.

The rearrangement uses TRBV5-1 and TRBJ2-7; tentatively, D is TRBD1 (6 bases). This CDR3 is built from 14 residues. V gave up 4 bases and J gave up 4 bases, with 15 bases separating them. In germline, CDR1 is SGHRS, CDR2 YFSETQ. CDR3 amino acids: CASSEQGGLYEQYF. The CDR3 nucleotides are TGCGCCAGCAGCGAACAGGGTGGTCTATACGAGCAGTACTTC.

The V gene is TRBV19, the J gene TRBJ2-1, with TRBD2 identical over 9 bases. The J segment lost 7 bases and the V segment lost 5 bases, leaving 9 bases of the junction unmatched. Per germline, CDR1 LNHDA and CDR2 SQIVND (reference sequence). CDR3 length: 15 amino acids. CDR3 sequence reads: CASSLSGSLVNEQFF. The CDR3 DNA sequence: TGTGCCAGTAGTCTTAGCGGGAGTCTCGTGAATGAGCAGTTCTTC.

This clone appeared a single time. The CDR3, as DNA: TGTGCCAGCACCCCCAGTAGCGGGAGGGAAGCCTACGAGCAGTACTTC. It translates to CASTPSSGREAYEQYF. The V gene is TRBV6-6, the J gene TRBJ2-7; TRBD2 agrees at 11 bases. Germline loops: CDR1 MNHNY, CDR2 SVGAGI (reference sequence). Trimming cost V 7 bases and J 2 bases; bases outside gene matches: 10. CDR3 size: 16 residues.

The chain has TRBV19 and TRBJ1-2, with 8 bases identical to TRBD1. The trim removed 9 bases at V and 4 bases at J, leaving 7 bases unmatched. The germline gives CDR1 LNHDA, CDR2 SQIVND (reference sequence). This CDR3 contains 13 residues. The CDR3 here is CASTDRGGYGYTF. Here the CDR3 DNA reads TGTGCCAGCACCGACAGGGGTGGCTATGGCTACACCTTC.

The gene calls are TRBV19 and TRBJ1-4; 8 bases map to TRBD1. This CDR3 contains 15 residues. From germline, CDR1 is LNHDA and CDR2 SQIVND (reference sequence). With 1 base clipped from V and 2 bases from J, the junction kept 0 bases outside the gene matches. The CDR3 loop reads CASSIAGGTNEKLFF. The CDR3 nucleotides are TGTGCCAGTAGTATAGCAGGGGGCACTAATGAAAAACTGTTTTTT.

This chain uses TRBV7-9 with TRBJ1-2; no clear D. Looked up from germline, CDR1 is SEHNR and CDR2 is FQNEAQ (reference sequence). This CDR3 is built from 12 residues. The germline V and J ends were trimmed by 2 bases and 6 bases, with 7 bases remaining between them. CDR3 sequence (DNA): TGTGCCAGCAGCTTAAATCCGGATGGCTACACCTTC. Protein sequence: CASSLNPDGYTF.

The chain recombines TRBV7-9 with TRBJ1-4, with D uncertain. Trimming pared 3 bases from V and 6 bases from J, leaving 14 bases between. This CDR3 region has 15 residues. CDR1 and CDR2 (germline): SEHNR, FQNEAQ (reference sequence). The CDR3, as DNA: TGTGCCAGCAGCTTCGGGGTCGATTCCGATGAAAAACTGTTTTTT. It codes for CASSFGVDSDEKLFF.

This clone was picked up one time. CDR3 amino acids: CASRPGGGYGYTF. The CDR3 DNA follows: TGTGCCAGCAGACCCGGGGGGGGGTATGGCTACACCTTC. This chain uses TRBV6-5 with TRBJ1-2, with D tentatively TRBD1 (5 bases). With 6 bases removed from V and 5 bases from J, the gap between germline ends came to 13 bases. The CDR3 spans 13 residues. The germline gives CDR1 MNHEY, CDR2 SVGAGI.

The gene calls are TRBV30 and TRBJ1-3; D is uncertain. Germline values: CDR1 GTSNPN, CDR2 SVGIG (reference sequence). This CDR3 has 15 residues. V lost 3 bases to trimming and J lost 11 bases, with 23 bases between them. The CDR3 sequence: CAWRIRAGFSSAIYF. CDR3 bases: TGTGCCTGGAGAATCAGAGCCGGGTTTTCCAGTGCCATATATTTT.

The chain uses TRBV4-1 and TRBJ2-1, with TRBD2 matching 15 bases. The CDR3 covers 20 residues. CDR1 and CDR2 (germline): MGHRA, YSYEKL. The junction had 7 bases not matched to a gene; V was cut back by 0 bases and J by 1 base. Here the CDR3 DNA reads TGCGCCAGCAGCCAAGATTTCGGACTAGCGGGAGGGACATCCTACAATGAGCAGTTCTTC. Translated, it gives CASSQDFGLAGGTSYNEQFF.

This chain links TRBV28 with TRBJ2-7; D might be TRBD2 (6 bases). Germline V gene sequence: CDR1 MDHEN, CDR2 SYDVKM. The CDR3 is 16 amino acids. The V gene lost 3 bases and the J gene lost 4 bases, with 19 bases spanning the gap. The CDR3 coding sequence is TGTGCCAGCAGTTTTTCCGCGGGACGGGGGTATTACGAGCAGTACTTC. Residues: CASSFSAGRGYYEQYF.

This sequence joins TRBV7-6 and TRBJ2-5; 12 bases line up with TRBD2. CDR1 is SGHVS and CDR2 is FNYEAQ in the germline V gene. The CDR3 consists of 15 residues. With 5 bases clipped from V and 5 bases from J, the junction kept 6 bases outside the gene matches. The CDR3 DNA is TGTGCCAGCAGCCTCCCGGGGACTAGCGGGGAGACCCAGTACTTC. This encodes CASSLPGTSGETQYF.

This clone was seen only once. The rearrangement joins TRBV29-1 to TRBJ2-5; 9 bases fit TRBD2. The CDR3 runs to 18 residues. Per the germline V gene, CDR1 is SQVTM and CDR2 is ANQGSEA. Unmatched junction bases numbered 19, after V lost 6 bases and J lost 2 bases. As DNA, the CDR3 is TGCAGCGTAGCGTCCCCACTAGTAGCGGGAGAAAATCAAGAGACCCAGTACTTC. Encoded protein: CSVASPLVAGENQETQYF.

The genes are TRBV2 and TRBJ2-7, with no clear D. This CDR3 contains 14 residues. Germline CDR1 and CDR2: SNHLY and FYNNEI. Trimming shortened V by 7 bases and J by 6 bases, and 19 bases separated the two germline ends. The CDR3 DNA reads TGTGCCAGCACCGCCGCTGGCCAACGCGGCGAGCAGTACTTC. It codes for CASTAAGQRGEQYF.

The chain combines TRBV18 with TRBJ2-1; 10 nucleotides align to TRBD2. With V trimmed by 3 bases and J by 12 bases, 17 bases remained unmatched. Germline assignment: CDR1 KGHSH and CDR2 LQKENI. The CDR3 runs 17 residues. The CDR3 DNA sequence: TGTGCCAGCTCACCCCTAAAAGTTACAGCGGGAGGGCCGGGGCAGTTCTTC. As protein: CASSPLKVTAGGPGQFF. Looking up the rest from reference TRBV18 and TRBJ2-1 gives the full variable domain: NAGVMQNPRHLVRRRGQEARLRCSPMKGHSHVYWYRQLPEEGLKFMVYLQKENIIDESGMPKERFSAEFPKEGPSILRIQQVVRGDSAAYFCASSPLKVTAGGPGQFFGPGTRLTVL.

The chain carries TRBV7-8 and TRBJ2-7; D is unclear. CDR1 is SGHVS and CDR2 is FQNEAQ in the germline V gene. V was clipped by 1 base and J by 0 bases, with 7 bases between them. The CDR3 totals 14 residues. CDR3 in amino acids: CASSLGHRSYEQYF. The CDR3, as DNA: TGTGCCAGCAGCTTAGGACATCGCTCCTACGAGCAGTACTTC.

The genes are TRBV7-2 and TRBJ2-3, with D perhaps TRBD2 (6 bases). V dropped 7 bases and J dropped 2 bases, with 13 bases sitting between them. This CDR3 has 14 residues. The germline V gene encodes CDR1 SGHTA and CDR2 FQGNSA. CDR3 residues: CASTSGLPTDTQYF. CDR3 coding DNA: TGTGCCAGCACGTCGGGACTCCCCACAGATACGCAGTATTTT. Full variable domain (outside the CDR3, taken from reference TRBV7-2 and TRBJ2-3): GAGVSQSPSNKVTEKGKDVELRCDPISGHTALYWYRQSLGQGLEFLIYFQGNSAPDKSGLPSDRFSAERTGGSVSTLTIQRTQQEDSAVYLCASTSGLPTDTQYFGPGTRLTVL.

V and J are TRBV6-1 and TRBJ2-7; D might be TRBD2 (6 bases). Trimming removed 7 bases at V and 0 bases at J, with 13 bases between. Germline loops: CDR1 MNHNS, CDR2 SASEGT. CDR3 size: 14 residues. CDR3 loop: CASTGKTSSYEQYF. The CDR3 DNA is TGTGCCAGCACGGGGAAGACTAGCTCCTACGAGCAGTACTTC.

CDR3 region: CASRFTSGSFEQYF. The CDR3 DNA follows: TGTGCCAGCAGATTTACTAGCGGGAGCTTCGAGCAGTACTTC. The chain uses TRBV11-1 and TRBJ2-5; 11 bases match TRBD2. The J call may be in error: the DNA end matches TRBJ2-7 better. The germline V gene encodes CDR1 SGHAT and CDR2 FQDESV (reference sequence). The CDR3 is 14 residues long.

V usage is TRBV30 and J usage is TRBJ1-1; no clear D gene. This CDR3 has 13 amino acids. The V and J ends lost 3 bases and 0 bases respectively, with 8 bases between them. Germline CDR1 GTSNPN, CDR2 SVGIG (reference sequence). This CDR3 reads CAWRTSLNTEAFF. The CDR3 DNA reads as TGTGCCTGGAGGACAAGCTTGAACACTGAAGCTTTCTTT.

This clone showed up just once. The V and J genes are TRBV5-1 and TRBJ2-2; 9 bases are shared with TRBD1. This CDR3 comprises 16 residues. Germline CDR1 reads SGHRS; CDR2 reads YFSETQ. J was trimmed by 1 base and V by 4 bases; bases with no gene match: 5. CDR3 in DNA: TGCGCCAGCAGCCTCCGGGACAGGGTGAACACCGGGGAGCTGTTTTTT. It codes for CASSLRDRVNTGELFF.

The chain recombines TRBV14 with TRBJ1-1; D is possibly TRBD1 (5 bases). V dropped 2 bases and J dropped 3 bases, with 7 bases sitting between them. Germline loops: CDR1 SGHDN, CDR2 FVKESK. This CDR3 region has 13 residues. DNA for the CDR3: TGTGCCAGCAGCCAACCGGGGGACACTGAAGCTTTCTTT. It yields the protein CASSQPGDTEAFF.

The chain links TRBV10-3 to TRBJ1-3, with TRBD1 identical over 7 bases. Germline V lookup: CDR1 ENHRY, CDR2 SYGVKD. After removal of 3 bases from V and 0 bases from J, the junction contained 11 bases not matched to a gene. The CDR3 loop spans 18 amino acids. The CDR3 protein is CAISDLSSGQRSGNTIYF. CDR3 coding DNA: TGTGCCATCAGTGATTTGTCTTCGGGACAGCGCTCTGGAAACACCATATATTTT.

This clone was counted a single time. The chain links TRBV25-1 to TRBJ2-5, with TRBD1 matching 8 bases. With the DNA end fitting TRBJ2-7 better, the J assignment may be wrong. In germline, CDR1 is MGHDK, CDR2 SYGVNS. CDR3 length equals 14 residues. CDR3 coding DNA: TGTGCCAGCAGTGCCTGGACAGGGTCCTACGAGCAGTACTTC. It specifies CASSAWTGSYEQYF.

The chain is built from TRBV5-1 and TRBJ2-1; 8 positions agree with TRBD2. The germline V gene has CDR1 SGHRS and CDR2 YFSETQ. Trimming at V came to 6 bases and at J to 4 bases, leaving 9 bases not matched to a gene. The CDR3 has 15 residues. The CDR3 here is CASTARTSLYNEQFF. The CDR3 nucleotides read TGCGCCAGCACCGCCCGGACTAGCCTATACAATGAGCAGTTCTTC.

V is TRBV28 and J is TRBJ1-2, with D perhaps TRBD1 (6 bases). The CDR3 sequence is 14 residues long. Germline loops: CDR1 MDHEN, CDR2 SYDVKM. Trimming cost V 5 bases and J 4 bases, with 14 bases left between them. In nucleotides, the CDR3 is TGTGCCAGCAGTCGTACGGGACAAGGCTATGGCTACACCTTC. It yields the protein CASSRTGQGYGYTF.

The rearrangement joins TRBV5-6 to TRBJ2-5; weak D call: TRBD2 (6 bases). The V gene lost 0 bases and the J gene lost 2 bases, with 11 bases spanning the gap. Germline V lookup: CDR1 SGHDT, CDR2 YYEEEE. This CDR3 is 15 amino acids long. The CDR3 sequence is CASSLAGTQQETQYF. CDR3 coding DNA: TGTGCCAGCAGCTTGGCCGGGACTCAACAAGAGACCCAGTACTTC. Full variable domain (outside the CDR3, taken from reference TRBV5-6 and TRBJ2-5): DAGVTQSPTHLIKTRGQQVTLRCSPKSGHDTVSWYQQALGQGPQFIFQYYEEEERQRGNFPDRFSGHQFPNYSSELNVNALLLGDSALYLCASSLAGTQQETQYFGPGTRLLVL.

This chain uses TRBV9 with TRBJ1-2; TRBD1 aligns across 9 bases. Germline loops: CDR1 SGDLS, CDR2 YYNGEE. V shed 4 bases and J 0 bases; nucleotides not matched to a gene: 7. This CDR3 has 16 residues. As DNA, the CDR3 is TGTGCCAGCAGCCCGGGACAGGGAGGCACTAACTATGGCTACACCTTC. It translates to CASSPGQGGTNYGYTF.